This TCR beta chain was sequenced in a study of persistence of HIV-infected CD4 T cells. Study background: Donors were ART-treated; their CMV- and Gag-responding CD4+ T cells were isolated.

Cells were stimulated with CMV-infected fibroblast lysates at around 9.1 ug/mL. Sorted nonresponding memory CD4+ T cells were CD40L-negative, CD69-negative, CD45RO-high. Regarding the study as a whole: CMV- and Gag-responding cells had lower TCRbeta richness than CD3/CD28-responding cells.

Sequencing used immunoSEQ version 4 in survey mode. Assay used: immunoSEQ multiplex PCR; TCRdb lists only in-frame clones, some missing. The table has around 28,000 clones, around 73% seen once. The CDR3 extends over 14 amino acids. V lost 1 base and J lost 2, with 9 bases in between. CDR1 SGDLS and CDR2 YYNGEE come from the germline V gene. On this clone: Its antigen is still unknown.

The sequencing here drew on CD4+ T cells sorted from PBMCs after approximately 20-hour stimulation, taken from a patient who received antiretroviral therapy. The chain combines TRBV9 with TRBJ1-2; no reliable D call. This TCR was recovered from an adult woman with HIV who was CMV-seropositive. The CDR3 nucleotides read TGTGCCAGCAGCGTAAGCGAACAGAACTATGGCTACACCTTC. Translated, it gives CASSVSEQNYGYTF. The variable domain in full, completed from reference TRBV9 and TRBJ1-2, reads DSGVTQTPKHLITATGQRVTLRCSPRSGDLSVYWYQQSLDQGLQFLIQYYNGEERAKGNILERFSAQQFPDLHSELNLSSLELGDSALYFCASSVSEQNYGYTFGSGTRLTVV.